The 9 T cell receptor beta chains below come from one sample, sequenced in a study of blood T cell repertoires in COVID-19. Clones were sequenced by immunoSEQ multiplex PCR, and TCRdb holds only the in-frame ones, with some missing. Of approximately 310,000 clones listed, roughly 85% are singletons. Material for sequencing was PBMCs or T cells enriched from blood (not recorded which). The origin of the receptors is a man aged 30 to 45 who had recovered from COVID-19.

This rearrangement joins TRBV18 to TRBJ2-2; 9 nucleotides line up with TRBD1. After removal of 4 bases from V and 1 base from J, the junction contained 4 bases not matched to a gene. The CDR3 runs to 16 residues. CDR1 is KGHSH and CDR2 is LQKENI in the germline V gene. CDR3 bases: TGTGCCAGCTCACGACCGGGACAGGGGAACACCGGGGAGCTGTTTTTT. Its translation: CASSRPGQGNTGELFF.

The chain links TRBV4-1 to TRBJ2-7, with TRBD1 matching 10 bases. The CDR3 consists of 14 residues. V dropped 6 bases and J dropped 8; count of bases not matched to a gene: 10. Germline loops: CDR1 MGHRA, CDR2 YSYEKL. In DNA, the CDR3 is TGCGCCAGCAGGGATGCCGGGACAGGGGACAAGCAGTACTTC. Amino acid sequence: CASRDAGTGDKQYF.

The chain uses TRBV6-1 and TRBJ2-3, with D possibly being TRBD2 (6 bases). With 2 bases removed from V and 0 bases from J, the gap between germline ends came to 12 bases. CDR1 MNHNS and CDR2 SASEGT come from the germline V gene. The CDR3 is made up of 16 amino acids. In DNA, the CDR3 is TGTGCCAGCAGTGAAATGGGACTCACTAGCACAGATACGCAGTATTTT. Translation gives CASSEMGLTSTDTQYF.

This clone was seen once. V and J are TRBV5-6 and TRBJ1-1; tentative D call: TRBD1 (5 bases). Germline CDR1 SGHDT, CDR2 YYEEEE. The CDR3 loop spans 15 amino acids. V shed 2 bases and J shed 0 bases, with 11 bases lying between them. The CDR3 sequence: CASSFDSFMNTEAFF. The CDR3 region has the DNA TGTGCCAGCAGCTTTGACAGCTTCATGAACACTGAAGCTTTCTTT.

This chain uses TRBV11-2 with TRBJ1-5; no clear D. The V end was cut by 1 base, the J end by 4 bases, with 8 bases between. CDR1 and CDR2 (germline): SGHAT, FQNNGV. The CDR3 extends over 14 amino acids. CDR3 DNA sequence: TGTGCCAGCAGCTTAGGGGCAGTAAATCAGCCCCAGCATTTT. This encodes CASSLGAVNQPQHF.

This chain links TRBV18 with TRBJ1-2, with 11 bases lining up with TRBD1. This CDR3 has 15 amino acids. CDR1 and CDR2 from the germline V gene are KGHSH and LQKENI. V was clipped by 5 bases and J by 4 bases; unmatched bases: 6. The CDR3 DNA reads TGTGCCAGCTCAGAGGGACAGGGGGTTACCTATGGCTACACCTTC. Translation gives CASSEGQGVTYGYTF.

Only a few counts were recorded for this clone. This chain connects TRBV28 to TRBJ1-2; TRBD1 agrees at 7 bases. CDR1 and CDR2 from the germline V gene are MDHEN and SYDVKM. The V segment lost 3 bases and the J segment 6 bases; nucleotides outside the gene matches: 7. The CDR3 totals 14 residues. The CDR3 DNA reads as TGTGCCAGCAGTTTGTGGCAGGGGGGACATGGCTACACCTTC. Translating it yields CASSLWQGGHGYTF.

The CDR3 nucleotides read TGTGCCAGCAGTTTTTCGGGGACAGTTGCTAACTATGGCTACACCTTC. This sequence encodes CASSFSGTVANYGYTF. The chain has TRBV27 and TRBJ1-2; 7 positions agree with TRBD1. This CDR3 comprises 16 residues. Germline loops: CDR1 MNHEY, CDR2 SMNVEV (reference sequence). With 3 bases clipped from V and 0 bases from J, the junction kept 7 bases outside the gene matches.

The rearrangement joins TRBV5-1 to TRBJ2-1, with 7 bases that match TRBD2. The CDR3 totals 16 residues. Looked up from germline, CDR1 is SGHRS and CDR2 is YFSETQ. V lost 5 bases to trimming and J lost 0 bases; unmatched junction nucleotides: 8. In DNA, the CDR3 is TGCGCCAGCAGGGAGTCGGGGGGTCCCTCCTACAATGAGCAGTTCTTC. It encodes CASRESGGPSYNEQFF.